This TCR beta chain is from a study of vaccination effects on CD4 cells after COVID-19. Libraries were prepared by immunoSEQ multiplex PCR; TCRdb keeps only in-frame clonotypes and omits some of them. The sample has about 79,000 clones; roughly 72% are singletons. Study results and limitations: Healthy vaccinees' vaccine-induced clones included only 1 of 255 that recognized common cold coronaviruses. Clones from infection and from vaccination both contracted markedly late after vaccination.

Expansion of antigen-specific CD4+ T cells with viral peptide pools was carried out by the ViraFEST assay before sequencing. Cells that had been cultured for 10 days were the source of isolated CD4+ T cells. None of the vaccinated had previously contracted SARS-CoV-2, and their nucleocapsid antibodies tested negative. Half-medium exchanges with IL-2 medium took place on days 3 and 7. The germline gives CDR1 LNHDA, CDR2 SQIVND (reference sequence). The CDR3 is 16 amino acids. V shed 7 bases, J shed 3 bases, and the junction held 14 bases outside the gene matches. A remark on this clone: The target antigen is unknown.

Sample: CD4+ T cells from PBMCs cultured with HCoV-229E spike peptides, taken before COVID-19 vaccination. This rearrangement joins TRBV19 to TRBJ1-1, with TRBD1 matching over 7 bases. The receptor was derived from a human donor who received a COVID-19 vaccine. The CDR3 bases are TGTGCCAGTACCCAGACCGGACAGGTACAATACACTGAAGCTTTCTTT. Translated: CASTQTGQVQYTEAFF. The full variable domain, its missing parts supplied by reference TRBV19 and TRBJ1-1, is DGGITQSPKYLFRKEGQNVTLSCEQNLNHDAMYWYRQDPGQGLRLIYYSQIVNDFQKGDIAEGYSVSREKKESFPLTVTSAQKNPTAFYLCASTQTGQVQYTEAFFGQGTRLTVV.